The entry that follows covers one TCR beta chain sequence. Original processing notes: Amplified reference gene primers provided the basis for estimating nucleated cell counts. Assay used: immunoSEQ multiplex PCR; TCRdb lists only in-frame clones, some missing. The V and J calls and clone size were taken over from that table, and D and trimming were inferred from the DNA. The repertoire has over 150,000 clones, approximately 78% of them found once; the top ten carry 1.5% to 2%. These data are taken from a study of blood T cell repertoires in COVID-19. Study information: Collection of acute and convalescent COVID-19 samples took place in the United States, Italy and Spain.

The CDR3 runs 16 residues. Germline lookup yields CDR1 SGDLS and CDR2 YYNGEE. The germline V and J ends were trimmed by 3 bases and 2 bases, with 16 bases remaining between them. The specimen sequenced was peripheral blood. This receptor was identified in a man older than 75 with acute or convalescent COVID-19. This rearrangement joins TRBV9 to TRBJ2-3; perhaps TRBD2 as D (5 bases). In DNA, the CDR3 is TGTGCCAGCAGCGCAGGCTCCCTGGGAGTCACAGATACGCAGTATTTT. Translation gives CASSAGSLGVTDTQYF.